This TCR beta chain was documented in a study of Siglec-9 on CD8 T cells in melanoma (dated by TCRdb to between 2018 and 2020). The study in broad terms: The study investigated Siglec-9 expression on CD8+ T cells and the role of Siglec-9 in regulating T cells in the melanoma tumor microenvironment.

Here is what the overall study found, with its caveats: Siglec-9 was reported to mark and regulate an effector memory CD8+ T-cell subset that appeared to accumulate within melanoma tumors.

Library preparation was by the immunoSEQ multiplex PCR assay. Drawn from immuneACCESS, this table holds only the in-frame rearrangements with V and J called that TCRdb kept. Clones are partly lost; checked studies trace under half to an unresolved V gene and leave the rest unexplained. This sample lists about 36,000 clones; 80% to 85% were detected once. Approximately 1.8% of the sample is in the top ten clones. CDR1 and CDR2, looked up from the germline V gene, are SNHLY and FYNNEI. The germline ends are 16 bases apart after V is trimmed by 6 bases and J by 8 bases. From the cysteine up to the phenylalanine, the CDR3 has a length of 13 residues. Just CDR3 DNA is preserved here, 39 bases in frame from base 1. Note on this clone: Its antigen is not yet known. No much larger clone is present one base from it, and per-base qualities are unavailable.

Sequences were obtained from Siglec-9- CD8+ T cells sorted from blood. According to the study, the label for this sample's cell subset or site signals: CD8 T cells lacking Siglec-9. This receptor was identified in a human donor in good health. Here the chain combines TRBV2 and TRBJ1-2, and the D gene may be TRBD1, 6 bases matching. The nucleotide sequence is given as TGTGCCAGCAGACGCCGGTCCCAGGGGGGCTACACCTTC. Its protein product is CASRRRSQGGYTF.